The T cell receptor beta chain described here comes from a study of beta chain features in type 1 diabetes (dated 2018 in TCRdb). Notes on the research overall: Mean age, gender distribution, total cell number and subset yield did not differ between patients and healthy donors. Whereas all 30 or so donors provided naive and central memory subsets, regulatory and stem cell-like memory subsets were isolated from just 8 patients and roughly 8 healthy donors. Across all samples, some 99 million sorted cells were examined, and cell number per subset correlated strongly with RNA yield. The study compared the TCRB repertoires of sorted circulating CD4+ T cell subsets in recently diagnosed type 1 diabetes patients with those in matched healthy donors. Results and caveats for the whole study, not just this receptor: A moderate but significant shortening of TCRB CDR3 length was observed in type 1 diabetes patients in all four CD4+ subsets. Shorter templates might be favored by PCR, yet because patient and control samples were amplified and corrected together, any such skew would affect both groups equally. Naive, central memory and regulatory TCRB repertoires appeared to be more similar among patients than among healthy donors. Because small numbers of individuals were included in the HLA sub-analyses, any influence of HLA type on TCRB rearrangement was left unresolved. At VDJ recombination sites, type 1 diabetes patients had fewer insertions and more deleted nucleotides, which implies abnormalities in thymic rearrangement. Because cDNA was sequenced instead of genomic DNA, activated cells with high expression could be over-represented, although the groups did not differ in activation or CD3 levels.

This clone was detected only a few times. Its binding antigen is unknown. The sample holds no much larger clone one base away, and base qualities are not on file. From each donor, a single peripheral blood sample of 95 to 150 mL on average was drawn into heparinised tubes. A BD FACSAria II and a panel including CD45RO, CCR7, CD25, CD127, CD95 and CD27 were used to sort naive, central memory, regulatory and stem cell-like memory CD4+ T cells. A purity above 98% was achieved for all sorted populations. Right away, PBMCs were isolated by Lymphoprep density gradient centrifugation and were stained directly, with no culture step. To minimize batch effects, samples were stained and sorted in pairs, one healthy donor with one patient per experiment. The High Capacity cDNA Reverse Transcription Kit was used to reverse transcribe all of the isolated RNA, meaning that expressed TCRB transcripts were what got sequenced. Deep immunoSEQ sequencing was applied to naive, central memory and regulatory T cell samples, giving an average of about 3.57 million total reads per sample. Sorted cells were lysed in RLT buffer and RNA was extracted with DNase-treated RNeasy Micro or Mini kits, depending on cell number. Each cell subset was processed on its own to prevent cross-contamination, while patient and healthy donor samples were processed together. The immunoSEQ multiplex PCR was used to amplify TCRB sequences from cDNA, generating 87-bp fragments that spanned the CDR3 region. Sequencing of the amplicons was performed on the Illumina HiSeq platform. Per the source publication's procedure: PCR bias was computationally corrected using synthetic template baselines, reads within Hamming distance 2 were collapsed, and singletons that could not be merged were discarded. By aligning reads against IMGT, V, D and J genes, CDR3 length, and insertions or deletions at six rearrangement sites were assigned. Within each subset, clonotype counts were normalized to sorted cell number, and only after that were true diversity and Gini coefficients computed with the tcR R package. The overlap coefficient, calculated on TCRB nucleotide sequences, was used to quantify repertoire sharing. The immuneACCESS repertoire file appears here via TCRdb, limited to in-frame rearrangements. These files lack a portion of the clones; in checked studies, under half of the deficit traces to unresolved V genes, and the cause of the others is not known. That table supplies the V and J calls and clone size; D and trimming were determined from the DNA. Across this sample there are more than 150,000 clones, with approximately 9.9% seen only once. 2% to 2.5% of the sample is held by the ten biggest clonotypes.

The TCR sequence derives from a woman aged 18-29 years in good health. The sequencing input was central memory CD4+ T cells from blood.

The nucleotide sequence reads as follows: TGTGCCAGCAGCTCCAGACAGGGGAATAAGAATGAGCAGTTCTTC. This sequence encodes CASSSRQGNKNEQFF. Here the chain combines TRBV11-3 and TRBJ2-1; TRBD1 agrees with 8 junctional bases. From cysteine to phenylalanine, the CDR3 is 15 amino acids long. CDR3 DNA is the only sequence kept; it has 45 bases, read in frame from the first base. In the germline V gene, CDR1 corresponds to SGHNT and CDR2 to YENEEA. V and J are trimmed by 4 bases and 7 bases, and the gene matches miss 9 bases of the junction.